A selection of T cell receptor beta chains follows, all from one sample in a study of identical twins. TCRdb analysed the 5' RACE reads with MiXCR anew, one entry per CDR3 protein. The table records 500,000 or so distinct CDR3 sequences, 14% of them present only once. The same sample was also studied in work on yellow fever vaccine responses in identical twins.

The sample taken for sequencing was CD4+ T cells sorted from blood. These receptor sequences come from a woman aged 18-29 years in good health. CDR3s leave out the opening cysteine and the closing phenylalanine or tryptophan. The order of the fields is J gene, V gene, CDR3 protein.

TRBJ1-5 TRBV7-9 ASNQHQH
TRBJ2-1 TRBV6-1 ASITFVRDEQF
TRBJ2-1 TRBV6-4 ASSEGTSSYNEQF
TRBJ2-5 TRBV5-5 ASSNTRETQY
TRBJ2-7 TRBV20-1 SARDGTGPPGVYEQY
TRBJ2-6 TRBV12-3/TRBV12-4 ASSRQGAKGANVLT
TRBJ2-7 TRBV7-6 ASSLKSPVGEQY
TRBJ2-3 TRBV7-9 ASSLGTQRRDTQY
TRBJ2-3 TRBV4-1 ASSYSGTKHTDTQY
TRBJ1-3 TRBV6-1 ASSEQPRDRGSGNTIY
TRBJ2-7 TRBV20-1 SAAGLAGGPQPYEQY
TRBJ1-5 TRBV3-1 ASSQESNQPQH
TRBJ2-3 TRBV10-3 AISAGDRDLRTQY
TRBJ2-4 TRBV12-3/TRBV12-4 ASSLGTSGTKNIQY
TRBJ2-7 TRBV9 ASSVSEKGYGQY
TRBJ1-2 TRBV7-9 ASRATGAGGYT
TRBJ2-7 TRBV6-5 ASSWTAGGPYEQY
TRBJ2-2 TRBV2 ASSEYLANTGELF
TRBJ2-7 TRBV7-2 ASSPVTGGYEQY
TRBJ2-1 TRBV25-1 ASSRRGLTYNEQF
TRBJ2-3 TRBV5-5 ASSLSADTDTQY
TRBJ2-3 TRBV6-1 ASSRGTSTDTQY
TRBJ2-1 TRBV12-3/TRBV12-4 ASSNLAGASRLYNEQF
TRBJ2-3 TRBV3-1 ASRGPGQGATDTQY
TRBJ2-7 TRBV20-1 SARDIRRTYEQY
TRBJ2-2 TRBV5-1 ASSLGDRETGELF
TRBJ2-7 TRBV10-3 ATKDLAGPYEQY
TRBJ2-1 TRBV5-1 ASSLTGQGQRNEQF
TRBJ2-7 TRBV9 ASSVGQPELYEQY
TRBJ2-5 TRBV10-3 AISERQTQY
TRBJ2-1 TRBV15 ATSRVANEQF
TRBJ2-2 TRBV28 ASRRQGNTGELF
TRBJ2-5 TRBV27 ASSFRGRGETQY
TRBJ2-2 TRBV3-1 ASSHVLGESTGELF
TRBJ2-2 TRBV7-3 ASSPPTGNLGGELF
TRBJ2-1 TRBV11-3 ASSLVIGFPSGGRSSYNEQF
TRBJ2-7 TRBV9 ASSNQGGNYEQY
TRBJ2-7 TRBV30 AWSVRGQGEEY
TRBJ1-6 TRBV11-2 ASSSYGQGNSPLH
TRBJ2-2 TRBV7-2 ASSITGINTGELF
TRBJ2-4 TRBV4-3 ASSDSGTLAKNIQY
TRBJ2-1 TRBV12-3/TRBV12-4 ASSLGGVGEQF
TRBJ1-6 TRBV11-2 ASSLVLGGRKQNSPLH
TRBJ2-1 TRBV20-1 SARPQNEQF
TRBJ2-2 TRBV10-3 AIRGQGEYTGELF
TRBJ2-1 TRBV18 ASSPLLAGGQVSYNEQF
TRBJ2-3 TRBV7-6 ASSYTWDSGSTDTQY
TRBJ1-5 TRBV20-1 SALWGNQPQH